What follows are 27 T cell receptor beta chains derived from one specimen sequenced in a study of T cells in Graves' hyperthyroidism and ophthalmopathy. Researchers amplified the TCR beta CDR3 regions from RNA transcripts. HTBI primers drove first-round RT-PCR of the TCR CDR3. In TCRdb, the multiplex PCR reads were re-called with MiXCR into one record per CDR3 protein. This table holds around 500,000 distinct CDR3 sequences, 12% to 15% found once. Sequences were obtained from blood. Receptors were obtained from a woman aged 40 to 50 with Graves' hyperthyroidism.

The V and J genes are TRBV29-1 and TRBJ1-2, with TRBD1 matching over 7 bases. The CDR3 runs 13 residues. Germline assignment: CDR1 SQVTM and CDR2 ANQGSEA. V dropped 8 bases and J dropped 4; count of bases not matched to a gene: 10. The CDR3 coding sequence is TGCAGCATCCAGGGGGAGTCGGGCTATGGCTACACCTTC. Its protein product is CSIQGESGYGYTF.

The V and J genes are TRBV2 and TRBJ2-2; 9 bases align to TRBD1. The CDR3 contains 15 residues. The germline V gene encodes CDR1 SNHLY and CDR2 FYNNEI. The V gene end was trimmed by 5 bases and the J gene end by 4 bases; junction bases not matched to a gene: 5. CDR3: CASSYRGPGTGELFF. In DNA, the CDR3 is TGTGCCAGCAGTTACAGGGGGCCCGGCACCGGGGAGCTGTTTTTT.

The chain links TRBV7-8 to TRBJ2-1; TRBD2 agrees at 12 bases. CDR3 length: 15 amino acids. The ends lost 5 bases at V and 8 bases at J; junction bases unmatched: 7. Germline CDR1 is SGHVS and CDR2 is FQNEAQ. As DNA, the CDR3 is TGTGCCAGCAGCCCAGGACTAGCGGGATTTCATGAGCAGTTCTTC. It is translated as CASSPGLAGFHEQFF.

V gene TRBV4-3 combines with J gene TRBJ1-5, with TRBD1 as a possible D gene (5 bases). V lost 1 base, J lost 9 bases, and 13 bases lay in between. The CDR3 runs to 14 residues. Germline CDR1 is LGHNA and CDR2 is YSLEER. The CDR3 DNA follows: TGCGCCAGCAGCCAAGGGACGGGGGAGGGGCCCCAGCATTTT. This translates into CASSQGTGEGPQHF.

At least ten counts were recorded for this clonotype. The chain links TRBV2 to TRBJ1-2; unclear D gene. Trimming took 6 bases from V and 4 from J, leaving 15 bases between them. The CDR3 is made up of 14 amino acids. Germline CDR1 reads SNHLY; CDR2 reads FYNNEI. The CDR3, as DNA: TGTGCCAGCAGACTCTCAGGCAGTGGCTATGGCTACACCTTC. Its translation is CASRLSGSGYGYTF.

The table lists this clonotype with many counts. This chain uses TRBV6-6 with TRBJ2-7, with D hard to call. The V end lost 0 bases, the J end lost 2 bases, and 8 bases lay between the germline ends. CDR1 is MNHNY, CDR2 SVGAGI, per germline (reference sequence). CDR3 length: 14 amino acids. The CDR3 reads CASSYSAKTYEQYF. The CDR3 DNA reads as TGTGCCAGCAGTTACTCAGCGAAGACCTACGAGCAGTACTTC.

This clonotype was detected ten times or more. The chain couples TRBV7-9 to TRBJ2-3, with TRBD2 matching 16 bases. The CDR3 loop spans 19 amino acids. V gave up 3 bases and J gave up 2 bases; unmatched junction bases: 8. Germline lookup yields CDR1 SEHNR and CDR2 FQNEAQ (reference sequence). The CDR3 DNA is TGTGCCAGCAGCTTCCGGGGGACTAGCGGGAGGGCCCTCACAGATACGCAGTATTTT. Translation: CASSFRGTSGRALTDTQYF. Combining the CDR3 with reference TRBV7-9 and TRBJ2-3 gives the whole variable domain DTGVSQNPRHKITKRGQNVTFRCDPISEHNRLYWYRQTLGQGPEFLTYFQNEAQLEKSRLLSDRFSAERPKGSFSTLEIQRTEQGDSAMYLCASSFRGTSGRALTDTQYFGPGTRLTVL.

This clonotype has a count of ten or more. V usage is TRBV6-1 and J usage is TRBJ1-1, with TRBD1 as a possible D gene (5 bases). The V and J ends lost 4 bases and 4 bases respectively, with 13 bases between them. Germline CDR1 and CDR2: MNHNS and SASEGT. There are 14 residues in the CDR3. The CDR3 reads CASSGFQGSTEAFF. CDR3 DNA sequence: TGTGCCAGCAGTGGGTTCCAGGGTTCCACTGAAGCTTTCTTT.

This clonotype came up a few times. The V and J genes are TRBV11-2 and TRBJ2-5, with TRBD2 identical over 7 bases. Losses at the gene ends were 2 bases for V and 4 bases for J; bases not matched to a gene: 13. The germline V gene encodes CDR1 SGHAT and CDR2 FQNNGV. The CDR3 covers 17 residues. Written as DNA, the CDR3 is TGTGCCAGCAGCTTATTAGCGGGTCTGACCGGGGGAGAGACCCAGTACTTC. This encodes CASSLLAGLTGGETQYF.

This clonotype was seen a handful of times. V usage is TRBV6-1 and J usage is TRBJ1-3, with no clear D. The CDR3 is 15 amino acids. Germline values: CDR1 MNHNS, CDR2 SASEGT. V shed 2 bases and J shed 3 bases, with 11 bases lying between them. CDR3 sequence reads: CASSEKFIGGNTIYF. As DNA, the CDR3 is TGTGCCAGCAGTGAAAAGTTCATAGGTGGAAACACCATATATTTT.

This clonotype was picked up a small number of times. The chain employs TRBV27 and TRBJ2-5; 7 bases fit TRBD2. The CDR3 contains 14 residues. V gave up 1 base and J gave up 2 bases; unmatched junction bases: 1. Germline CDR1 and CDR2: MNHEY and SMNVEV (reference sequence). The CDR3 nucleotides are TGTGCCAGCAGTTTATGGGGGGGTCAAGAGACCCAGTACTTC. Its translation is CASSLWGGQETQYF.

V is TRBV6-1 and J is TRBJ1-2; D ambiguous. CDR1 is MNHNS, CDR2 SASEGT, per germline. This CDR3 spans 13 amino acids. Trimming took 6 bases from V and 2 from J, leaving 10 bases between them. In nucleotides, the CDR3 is TGTGCCAGCAGGAACGACGGAAACTATGGCTACACCTTC. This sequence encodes CASRNDGNYGYTF.

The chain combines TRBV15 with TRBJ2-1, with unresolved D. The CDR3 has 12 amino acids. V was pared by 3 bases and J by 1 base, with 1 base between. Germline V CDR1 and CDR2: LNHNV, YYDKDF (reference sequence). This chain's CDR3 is CATSSSYNEQFF. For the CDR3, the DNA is TGTGCCACCAGCAGTTCCTACAATGAGCAGTTCTTC.

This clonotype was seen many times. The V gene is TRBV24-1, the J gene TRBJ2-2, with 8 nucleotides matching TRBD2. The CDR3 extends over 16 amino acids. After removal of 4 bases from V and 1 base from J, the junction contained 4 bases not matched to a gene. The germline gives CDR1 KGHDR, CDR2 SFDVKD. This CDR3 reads CATSDRTSQNTGELFF. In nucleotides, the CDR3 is TGTGCCACCAGTGACCGGACTAGCCAGAACACCGGGGAGCTGTTTTTT.

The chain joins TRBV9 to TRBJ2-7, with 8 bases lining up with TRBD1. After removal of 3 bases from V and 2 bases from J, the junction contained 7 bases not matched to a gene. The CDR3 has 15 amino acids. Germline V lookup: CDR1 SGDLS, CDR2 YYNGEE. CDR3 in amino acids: CASSAGQGGTYEQYF. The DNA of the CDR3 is TGTGCCAGCAGCGCTGGACAGGGTGGGACCTACGAGCAGTACTTC.

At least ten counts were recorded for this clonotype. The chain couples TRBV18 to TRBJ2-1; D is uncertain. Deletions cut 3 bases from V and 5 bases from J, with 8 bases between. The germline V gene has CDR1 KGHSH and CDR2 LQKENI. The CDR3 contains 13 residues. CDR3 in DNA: TGTGCCAGCTCACCTCCAATAGACAATGAGCAGTTCTTC. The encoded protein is CASSPPIDNEQFF.

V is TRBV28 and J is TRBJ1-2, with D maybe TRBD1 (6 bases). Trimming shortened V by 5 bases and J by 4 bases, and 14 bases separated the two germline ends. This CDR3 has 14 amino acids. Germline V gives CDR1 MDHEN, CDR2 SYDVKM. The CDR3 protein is CASSIQGWGYGYTF. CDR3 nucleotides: TGTGCCAGCAGTATACAGGGCTGGGGCTATGGCTACACCTTC.

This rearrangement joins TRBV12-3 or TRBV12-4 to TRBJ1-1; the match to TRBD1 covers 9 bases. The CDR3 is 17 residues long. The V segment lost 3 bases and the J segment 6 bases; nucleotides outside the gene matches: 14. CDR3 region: CASSLGGTGLSAPEAFF. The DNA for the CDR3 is TGTGCCAGCAGTTTGGGGGGGACAGGGCTCTCCGCCCCTGAAGCTTTCTTT.

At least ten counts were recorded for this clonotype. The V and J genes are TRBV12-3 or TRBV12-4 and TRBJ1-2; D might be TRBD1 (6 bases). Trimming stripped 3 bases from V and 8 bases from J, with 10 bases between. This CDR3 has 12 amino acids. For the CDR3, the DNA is TGTGCCAGCAGTTTGGGGGGGGCAGGCTACACCTTC. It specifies CASSLGGAGYTF.

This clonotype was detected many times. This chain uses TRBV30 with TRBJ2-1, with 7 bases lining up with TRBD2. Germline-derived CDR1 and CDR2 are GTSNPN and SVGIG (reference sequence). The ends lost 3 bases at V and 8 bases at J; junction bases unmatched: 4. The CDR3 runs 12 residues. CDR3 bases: TGTGCCTGGAGGGGACTATCTCATGAGCAGTTCTTC. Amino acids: CAWRGLSHEQFF.

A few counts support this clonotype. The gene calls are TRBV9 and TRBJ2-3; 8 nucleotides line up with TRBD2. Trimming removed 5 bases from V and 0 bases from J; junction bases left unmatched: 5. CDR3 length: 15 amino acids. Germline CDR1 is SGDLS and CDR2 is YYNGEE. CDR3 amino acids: CASSAGGSSTDTQYF. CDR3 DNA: TGTGCCAGCAGTGCGGGAGGCAGTAGCACAGATACGCAGTATTTT.

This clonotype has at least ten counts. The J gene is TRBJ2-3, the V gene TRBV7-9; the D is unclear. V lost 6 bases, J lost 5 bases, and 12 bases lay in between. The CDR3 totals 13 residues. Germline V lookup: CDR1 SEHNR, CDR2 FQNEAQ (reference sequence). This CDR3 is CASRSDSLDTQYF. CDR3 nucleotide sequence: TGTGCCAGCAGATCCGACTCCTTAGATACGCAGTATTTT.

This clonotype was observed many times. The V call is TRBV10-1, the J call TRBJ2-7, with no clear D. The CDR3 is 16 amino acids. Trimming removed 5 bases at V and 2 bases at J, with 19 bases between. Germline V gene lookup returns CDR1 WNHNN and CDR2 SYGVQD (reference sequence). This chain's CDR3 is CASSSALCPNPYEQYF. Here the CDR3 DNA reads TGCGCCAGCAGTTCGGCGTTGTGCCCGAACCCCTACGAGCAGTACTTC.

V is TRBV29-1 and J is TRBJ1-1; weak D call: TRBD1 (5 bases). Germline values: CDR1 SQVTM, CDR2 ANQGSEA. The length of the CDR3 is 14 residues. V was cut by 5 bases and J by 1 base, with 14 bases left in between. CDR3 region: CSVTQTETNTEAFF. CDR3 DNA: TGCAGCGTTACCCAGACAGAAACGAACACTGAAGCTTTCTTT.

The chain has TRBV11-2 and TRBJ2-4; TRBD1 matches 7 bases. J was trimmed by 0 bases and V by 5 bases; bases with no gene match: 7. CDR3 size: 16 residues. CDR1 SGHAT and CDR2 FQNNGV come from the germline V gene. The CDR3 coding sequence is TGTGCCAGCAGCACAGGGGATGGTATAGCCAAAAACATTCAGTACTTC. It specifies CASSTGDGIAKNIQYF.

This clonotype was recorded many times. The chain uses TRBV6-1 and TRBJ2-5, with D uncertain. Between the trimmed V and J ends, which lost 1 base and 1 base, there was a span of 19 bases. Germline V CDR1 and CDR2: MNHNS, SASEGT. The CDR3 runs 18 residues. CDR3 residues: CASSEVLVGFDRQETQYF. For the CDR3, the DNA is TGTGCCAGCAGTGAAGTCCTTGTAGGGTTCGACCGCCAAGAGACCCAGTACTTC.

DNA for the CDR3: TGTGCCTGGAGTGTACCCGTTTTGTTAGGGGGCTACACCTTC. It is translated as CAWSVPVLLGGYTF. The chain employs TRBV30 and TRBJ1-2, with D unclear. V lost 0 bases and J lost 8, with 16 bases in between. Germline V lookup: CDR1 GTSNPN, CDR2 SVGIG (reference sequence). CDR3 length: 14 amino acids.